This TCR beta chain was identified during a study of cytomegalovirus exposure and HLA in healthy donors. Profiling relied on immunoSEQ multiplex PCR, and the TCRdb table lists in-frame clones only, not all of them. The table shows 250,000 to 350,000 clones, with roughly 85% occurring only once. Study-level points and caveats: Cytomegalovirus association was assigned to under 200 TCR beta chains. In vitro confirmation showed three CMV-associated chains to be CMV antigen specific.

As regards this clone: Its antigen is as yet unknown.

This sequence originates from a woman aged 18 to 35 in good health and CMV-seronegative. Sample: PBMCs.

This CDR3 reads CAISEIPQTGGTNTIYF. CDR3 coding DNA: TGTGCCATCAGTGAGATCCCTCAGACAGGGGGTACAAACACCATATATTTT. This rearrangement joins TRBV10-3 to TRBJ1-3, with TRBD1 matching 9 bases. Per germline, CDR1 ENHRY and CDR2 SYGVKD. Unmatched junction bases numbered 11, after V lost 2 bases and J lost 6 bases. This CDR3 has 17 amino acids.